This T cell receptor beta chain comes out of a study of long-term antiretroviral therapy in people with HIV. This CDR3 region has 14 residues. The ends were cut back, 10 bases at V and 3 bases at J, with 18 bases in the middle. Germline assignment: CDR1 LNHDA and CDR2 SQIVND (reference sequence). General observations from the study: Pre-ART-expanded clones dominated the repertoire at all time points.

As regards this clone: Its antigen is not identified.

Survey-level immunoSEQ v3.0 assays were run. TCRdb keeps only in-frame clones here, not all; method: immunoSEQ multiplex PCR. The sample lists 20,000 to 30,000 clones, 70% to 85% seen once, with 5.6% in the top ten. The specimen was unsorted PBMCs, collected 0.7 years before starting antiretroviral therapy. The source is a man in his thirties or forties with HIV. This chain joins TRBV19 and TRBJ1-1, with no clear D. The CDR3 region has the DNA TGTGCCACCCTCCGGTTAGGAGGATACACTGAAGCTTTCTTT. Protein sequence: CATLRLGGYTEAFF. Filled out from reference TRBV19 and TRBJ1-1, the complete variable domain reads DGGITQSPKYLFRKEGQNVTLSCEQNLNHDAMYWYRQDPGQGLRLIYYSQIVNDFQKGDIAEGYSVSREKKESFPLTVTSAQKNPTAFYLCATLRLGGYTEAFFGQGTRLTVV.